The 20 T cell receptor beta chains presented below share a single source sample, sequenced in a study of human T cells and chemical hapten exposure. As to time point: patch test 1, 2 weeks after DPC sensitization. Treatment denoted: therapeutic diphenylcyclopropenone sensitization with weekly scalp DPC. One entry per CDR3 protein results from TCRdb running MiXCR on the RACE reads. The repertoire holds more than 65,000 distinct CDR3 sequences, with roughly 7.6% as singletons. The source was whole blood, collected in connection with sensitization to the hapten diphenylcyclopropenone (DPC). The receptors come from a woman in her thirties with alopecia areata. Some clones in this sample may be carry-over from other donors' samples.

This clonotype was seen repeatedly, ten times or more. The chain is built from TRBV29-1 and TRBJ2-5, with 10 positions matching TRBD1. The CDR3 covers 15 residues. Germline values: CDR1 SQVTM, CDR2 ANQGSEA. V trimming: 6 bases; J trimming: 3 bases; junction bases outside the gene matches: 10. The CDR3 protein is CSVARTGGTEETQYF. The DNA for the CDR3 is TGCAGCGTGGCCCGGACAGGGGGTACGGAAGAGACCCAGTACTTC.

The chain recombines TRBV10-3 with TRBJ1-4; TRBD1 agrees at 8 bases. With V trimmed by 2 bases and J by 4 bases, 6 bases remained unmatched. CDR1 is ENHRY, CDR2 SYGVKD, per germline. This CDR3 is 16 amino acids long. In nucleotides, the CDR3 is TGTGCCATCAGTGAGGCGCTGGGACAGGTTAATGAAAAACTGTTTTTT. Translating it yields CAISEALGQVNEKLFF.

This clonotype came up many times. CDR3 bases: TGCAGCGTTGTCTGGGGGACTGAAGCTTTCTTT. This gives the protein CSVVWGTEAFF. V is TRBV29-1 and J is TRBJ1-1; a possible D gene is TRBD1 (5 bases). V lost 4 bases to trimming and J lost 5 bases, with 8 bases between them. The length of the CDR3 is 11 residues. Germline V gene lookup returns CDR1 SQVTM and CDR2 ANQGSEA.

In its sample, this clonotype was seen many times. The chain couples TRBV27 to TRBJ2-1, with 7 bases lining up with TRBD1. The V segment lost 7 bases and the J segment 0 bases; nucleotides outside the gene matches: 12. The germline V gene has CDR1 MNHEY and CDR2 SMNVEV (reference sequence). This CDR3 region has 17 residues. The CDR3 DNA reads TGTGCCAGCAAGTCAACCACGGGACAGATCTCCTACAATGAGCAGTTCTTC. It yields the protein CASKSTTGQISYNEQFF.

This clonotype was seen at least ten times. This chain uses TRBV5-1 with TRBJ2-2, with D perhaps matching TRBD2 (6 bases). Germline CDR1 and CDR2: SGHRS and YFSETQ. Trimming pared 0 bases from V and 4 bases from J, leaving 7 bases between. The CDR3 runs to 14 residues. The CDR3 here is CASSLVAATGELFF. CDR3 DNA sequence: TGCGCCAGCAGCTTGGTAGCGGCCACCGGGGAGCTGTTTTTT.

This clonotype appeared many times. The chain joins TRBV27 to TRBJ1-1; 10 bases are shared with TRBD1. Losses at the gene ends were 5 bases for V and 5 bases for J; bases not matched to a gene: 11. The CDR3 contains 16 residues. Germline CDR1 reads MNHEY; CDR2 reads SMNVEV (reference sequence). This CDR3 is CASSTSPDRGGTEAFF. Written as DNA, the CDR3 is TGTGCCAGCAGTACAAGCCCGGACAGGGGGGGAACTGAAGCTTTCTTT.

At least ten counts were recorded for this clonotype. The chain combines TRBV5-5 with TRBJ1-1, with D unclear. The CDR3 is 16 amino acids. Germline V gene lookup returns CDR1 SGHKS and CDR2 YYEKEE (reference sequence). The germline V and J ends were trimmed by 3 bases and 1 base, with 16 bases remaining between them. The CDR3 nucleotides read TGTGCCAGCAGCTCAGGTATCCAAAGACAGAACACTGAAGCTTTCTTT. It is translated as CASSSGIQRQNTEAFF.

Written as DNA, the CDR3 is TGTGCCATCAGTGAAAACCGGGACAGAGGAGCTTTCTTT. Its translation is CAISENRDRGAFF. J is TRBJ1-1 and V is TRBV10-3, with 7 bases that match TRBD1. This CDR3 spans 13 amino acids. Germline V CDR1 and CDR2: ENHRY, SYGVKD. V shed 3 bases, J shed 10 bases, and the junction held 8 bases outside the gene matches.

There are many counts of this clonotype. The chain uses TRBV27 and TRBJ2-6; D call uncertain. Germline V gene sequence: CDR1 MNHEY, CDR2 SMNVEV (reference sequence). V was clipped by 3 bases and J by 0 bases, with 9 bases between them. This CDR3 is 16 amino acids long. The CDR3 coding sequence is TGTGCCAGCAGTTTGGGGTTACCCTCTGGGGCCAACGTCCTGACTTTC. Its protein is CASSLGLPSGANVLTF. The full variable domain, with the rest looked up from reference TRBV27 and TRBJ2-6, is EAQVTQNPRYLITVTGKKLTVTCSQNMNHEYMSWYRQDPGLGLRQIYYSMNVEVTDKGDVPEGYKVSRKEKRNFPLILESPSPNQTSLYFCASSLGLPSGANVLTFGAGSRLTVL.

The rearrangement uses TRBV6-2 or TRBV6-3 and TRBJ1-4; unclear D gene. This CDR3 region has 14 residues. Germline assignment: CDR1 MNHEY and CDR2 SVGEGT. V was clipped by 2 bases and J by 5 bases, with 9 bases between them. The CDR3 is CASSYLGRNEKLFF. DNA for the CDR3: TGTGCCAGCAGTTACCTGGGCCGAAATGAAAAACTGTTTTTT.

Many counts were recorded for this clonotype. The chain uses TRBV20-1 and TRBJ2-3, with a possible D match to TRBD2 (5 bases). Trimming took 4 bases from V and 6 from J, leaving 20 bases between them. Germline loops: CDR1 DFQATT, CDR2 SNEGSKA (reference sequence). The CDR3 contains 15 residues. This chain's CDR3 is CSAKRDYLSSDTQYF. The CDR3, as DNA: TGCAGTGCTAAGCGAGACTACCTCTCGTCGGATACGCAGTATTTT.

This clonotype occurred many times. The DNA of the CDR3 is TGTGCCAGCTCACCGGGGGTAAGCACAGATACGCAGTATTTT. Its protein is CASSPGVSTDTQYF. This sequence joins TRBV18 and TRBJ2-3; either TRBD1 or TRBD2 may supply D (5 bases each). Trimming removed 3 bases from V and 0 bases from J, with 7 bases in between. CDR1 KGHSH and CDR2 LQKENI come from the germline V gene. There are 14 residues in the CDR3. Complete variable domain (other parts from reference TRBV18 and TRBJ2-3): NAGVMQNPRHLVRRRGQEARLRCSPMKGHSHVYWYRQLPEEGLKFMVYLQKENIIDESGMPKERFSAEFPKEGPSILRIQQVVRGDSAAYFCASSPGVSTDTQYFGPGTRLTVL.

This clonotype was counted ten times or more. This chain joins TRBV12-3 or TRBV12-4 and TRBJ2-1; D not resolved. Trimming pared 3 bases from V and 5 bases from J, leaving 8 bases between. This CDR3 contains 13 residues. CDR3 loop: CASSLVPNNEQFF. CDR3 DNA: TGTGCCAGCAGTTTGGTGCCCAACAATGAGCAGTTCTTC.

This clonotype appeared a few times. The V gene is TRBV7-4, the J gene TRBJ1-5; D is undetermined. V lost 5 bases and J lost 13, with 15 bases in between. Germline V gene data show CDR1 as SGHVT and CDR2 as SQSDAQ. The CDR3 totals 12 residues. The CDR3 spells CASSTLPEEQHF. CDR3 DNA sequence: TGTGCCAGCAGCACCCTGCCGGAAGAACAGCATTTT.

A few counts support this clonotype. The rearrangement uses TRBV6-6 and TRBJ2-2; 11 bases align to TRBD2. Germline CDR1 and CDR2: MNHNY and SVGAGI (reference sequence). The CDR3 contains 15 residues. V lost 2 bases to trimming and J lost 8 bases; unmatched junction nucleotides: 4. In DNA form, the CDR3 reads TGTGCCAGCAGTTACCCGACTAGCGGGGAAGGGGAGCTGTTTTTT. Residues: CASSYPTSGEGELFF.

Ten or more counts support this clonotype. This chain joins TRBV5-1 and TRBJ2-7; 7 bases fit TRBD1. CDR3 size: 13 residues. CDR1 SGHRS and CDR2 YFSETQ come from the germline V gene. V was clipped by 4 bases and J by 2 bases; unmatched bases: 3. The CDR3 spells CASSRDSAYEQYF. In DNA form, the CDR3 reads TGCGCCAGCAGCCGGGACAGCGCCTACGAGCAGTACTTC.

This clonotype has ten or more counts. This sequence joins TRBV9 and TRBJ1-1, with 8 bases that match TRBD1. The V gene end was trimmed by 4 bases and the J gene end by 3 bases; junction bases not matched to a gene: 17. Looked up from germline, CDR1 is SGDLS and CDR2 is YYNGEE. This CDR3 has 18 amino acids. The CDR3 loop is CASSPQGRGLLGDTEAFF. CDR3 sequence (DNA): TGTGCCAGCAGCCCTCAGGGCAGGGGGCTTCTCGGGGACACTGAAGCTTTCTTT. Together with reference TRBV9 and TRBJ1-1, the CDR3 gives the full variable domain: DSGVTQTPKHLITATGQRVTLRCSPRSGDLSVYWYQQSLDQGLQFLIQYYNGEERAKGNILERFSAQQFPDLHSELNLSSLELGDSALYFCASSPQGRGLLGDTEAFFGQGTRLTVV.

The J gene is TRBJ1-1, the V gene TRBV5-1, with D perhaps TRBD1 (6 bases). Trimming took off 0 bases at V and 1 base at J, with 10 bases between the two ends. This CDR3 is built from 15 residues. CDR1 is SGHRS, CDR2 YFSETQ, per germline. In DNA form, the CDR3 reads TGCGCCAGCAGCTTGGCAGGGGTGCAGAACACTGAAGCTTTCTTT. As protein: CASSLAGVQNTEAFF.

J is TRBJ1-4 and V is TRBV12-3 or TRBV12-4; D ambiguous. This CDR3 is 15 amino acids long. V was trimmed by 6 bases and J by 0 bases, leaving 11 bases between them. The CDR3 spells CASSFDVATNEKLFF. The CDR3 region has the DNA TGTGCCAGCAGCTTCGACGTCGCAACTAATGAAAAACTGTTTTTT.

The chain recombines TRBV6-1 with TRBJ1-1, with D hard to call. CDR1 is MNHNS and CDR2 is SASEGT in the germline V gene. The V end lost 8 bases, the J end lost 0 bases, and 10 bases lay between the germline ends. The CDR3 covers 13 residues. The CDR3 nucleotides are TGTGCCAGCGCCGTGGGGATGAACACTGAAGCTTTCTTT. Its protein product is CASAVGMNTEAFF.